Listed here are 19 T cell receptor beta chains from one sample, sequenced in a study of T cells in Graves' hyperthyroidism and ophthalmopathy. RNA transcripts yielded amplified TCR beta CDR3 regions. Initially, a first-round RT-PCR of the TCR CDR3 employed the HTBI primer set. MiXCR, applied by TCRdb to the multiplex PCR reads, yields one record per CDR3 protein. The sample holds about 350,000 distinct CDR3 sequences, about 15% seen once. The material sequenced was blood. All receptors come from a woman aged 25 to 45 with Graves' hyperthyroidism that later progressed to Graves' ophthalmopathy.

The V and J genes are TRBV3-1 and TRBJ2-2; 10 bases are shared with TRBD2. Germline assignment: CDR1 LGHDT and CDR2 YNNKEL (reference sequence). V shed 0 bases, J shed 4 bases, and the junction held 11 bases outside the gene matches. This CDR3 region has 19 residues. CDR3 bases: TGTGCCAGCAGCCAAGACCCTTCAGCTAGCGGGAGTAGCACCGGGGAGCTGTTTTTT. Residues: CASSQDPSASGSSTGELFF.

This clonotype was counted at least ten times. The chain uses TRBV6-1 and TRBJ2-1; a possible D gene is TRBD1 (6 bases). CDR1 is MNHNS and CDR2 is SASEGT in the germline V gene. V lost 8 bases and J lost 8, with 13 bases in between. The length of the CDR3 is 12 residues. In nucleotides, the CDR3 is TGTGCCAGCGCCCCGACAGGCTATGAGCAGTTCTTC. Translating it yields CASAPTGYEQFF.

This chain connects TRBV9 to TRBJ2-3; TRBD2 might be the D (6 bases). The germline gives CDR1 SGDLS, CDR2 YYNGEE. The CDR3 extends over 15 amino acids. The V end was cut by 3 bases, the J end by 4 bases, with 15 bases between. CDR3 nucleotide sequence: TGTGCCAGCAGCGGGGGACTTAGAATTCCAGATACGCAGTATTTT. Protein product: CASSGGLRIPDTQYF. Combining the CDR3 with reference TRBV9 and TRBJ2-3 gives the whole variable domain DSGVTQTPKHLITATGQRVTLRCSPRSGDLSVYWYQQSLDQGLQFLIQYYNGEERAKGNILERFSAQQFPDLHSELNLSSLELGDSALYFCASSGGLRIPDTQYFGPGTRLTVL.

This CDR3 is CASNFLGDTQYF. The DNA of the CDR3 is TGTGCCAGCAATTTTTTGGGGGATACGCAGTATTTT. V gene TRBV28 combines with J gene TRBJ2-3; D is ambiguous. Germline V CDR1 and CDR2: MDHEN, SYDVKM. The CDR3 extends over 12 amino acids. The V gene lost 7 bases and the J gene lost 6 bases, with 11 bases spanning the gap.

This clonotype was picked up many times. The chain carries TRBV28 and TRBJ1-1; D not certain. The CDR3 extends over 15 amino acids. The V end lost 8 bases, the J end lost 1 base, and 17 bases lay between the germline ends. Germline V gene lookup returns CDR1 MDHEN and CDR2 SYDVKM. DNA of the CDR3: TGTGCCAGCGGGCGGTTGGGAATCGAGAACACTGAAGCTTTCTTT. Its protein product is CASGRLGIENTEAFF.

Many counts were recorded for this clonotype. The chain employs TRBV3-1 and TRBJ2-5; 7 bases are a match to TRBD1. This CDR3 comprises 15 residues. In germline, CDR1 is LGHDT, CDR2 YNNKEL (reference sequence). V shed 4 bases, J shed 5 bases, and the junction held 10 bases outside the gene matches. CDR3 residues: CASSPSRTGRETQYF. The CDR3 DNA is TGTGCCAGCAGCCCCAGCCGGACAGGACGCGAGACCCAGTACTTC.

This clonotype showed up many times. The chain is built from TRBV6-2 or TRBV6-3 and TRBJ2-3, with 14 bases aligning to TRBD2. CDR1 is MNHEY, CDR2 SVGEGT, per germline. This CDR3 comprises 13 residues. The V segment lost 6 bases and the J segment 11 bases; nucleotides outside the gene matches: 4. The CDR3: CASSGTSGRVQYF. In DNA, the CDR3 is TGTGCCAGCAGCGGGACTAGCGGGAGAGTGCAGTATTTT.

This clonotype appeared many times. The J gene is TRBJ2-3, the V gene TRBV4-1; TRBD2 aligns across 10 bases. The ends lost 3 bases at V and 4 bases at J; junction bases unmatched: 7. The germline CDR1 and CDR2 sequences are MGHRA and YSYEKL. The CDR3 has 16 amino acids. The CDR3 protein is CASSQEGLASSDTQYF. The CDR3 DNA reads TGCGCCAGCAGCCAGGAGGGACTAGCGAGCTCAGATACGCAGTATTTT.

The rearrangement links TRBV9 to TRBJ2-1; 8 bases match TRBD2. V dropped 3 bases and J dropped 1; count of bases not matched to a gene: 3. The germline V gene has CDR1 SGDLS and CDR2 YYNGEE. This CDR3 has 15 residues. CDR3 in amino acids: CASSAGGDSYNEQFF. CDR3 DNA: TGTGCCAGCAGCGCCGGGGGGGATTCCTACAATGAGCAGTTCTTC.

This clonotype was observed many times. The CDR3 coding sequence is TGTGCCAGCAGCTTACTCCGCCGCACAGATACGCAGTATTTT. It specifies CASSLLRRTDTQYF. The rearrangement joins TRBV11-2 to TRBJ2-3, with D uncertain. CDR1 is SGHAT and CDR2 is FQNNGV in the germline V gene. The CDR3 contains 14 residues. Trimming shortened V by 2 bases and J by 1 base, and 7 bases separated the two germline ends.

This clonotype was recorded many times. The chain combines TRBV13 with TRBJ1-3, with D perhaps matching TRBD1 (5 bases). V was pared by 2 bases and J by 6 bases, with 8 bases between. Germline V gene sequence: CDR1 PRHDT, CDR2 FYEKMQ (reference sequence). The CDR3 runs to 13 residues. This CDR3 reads CASSLLQANTIYF. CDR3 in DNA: TGTGCCAGCAGCTTACTACAGGCAAACACCATATATTTT.

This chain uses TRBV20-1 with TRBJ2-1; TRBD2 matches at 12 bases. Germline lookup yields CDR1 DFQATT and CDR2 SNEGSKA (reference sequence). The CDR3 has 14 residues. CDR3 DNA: TGCAGCGATCGACTAGCGGGAGCCCTGGATGAGCAGTTCTTC. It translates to CSDRLAGALDEQFF.

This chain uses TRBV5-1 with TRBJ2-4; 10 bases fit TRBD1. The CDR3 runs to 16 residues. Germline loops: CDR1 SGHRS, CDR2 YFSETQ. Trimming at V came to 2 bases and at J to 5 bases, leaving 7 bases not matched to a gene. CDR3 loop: CASSFLTGGTENIQYF. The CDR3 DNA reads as TGCGCCAGCAGCTTCTTGACAGGGGGCACCGAAAACATTCAGTACTTC.

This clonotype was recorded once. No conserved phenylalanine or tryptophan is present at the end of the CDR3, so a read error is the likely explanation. The CDR3 region has the DNA TGTGCCAGCAGCGTAGCGCCCGGGATCTCCTACGAGCAGTACTTG. It is translated as CASSVAPGISYEQYL. The chain joins TRBV9 to TRBJ2-7; TRBD2 might be the D (5 bases). The CDR3 has 15 residues. V was shortened by 0 bases and J by 0 bases, with 10 bases between the two germline ends. The germline gives CDR1 SGDLS, CDR2 YYNGEE.

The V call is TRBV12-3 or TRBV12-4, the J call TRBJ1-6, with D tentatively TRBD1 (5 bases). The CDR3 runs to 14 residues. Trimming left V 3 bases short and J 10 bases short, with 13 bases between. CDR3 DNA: TGTGCCAGCAGTTTTGGGGCAGGAGGCTCACCCCTCCACTTT. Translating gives CASSFGAGGSPLHF.

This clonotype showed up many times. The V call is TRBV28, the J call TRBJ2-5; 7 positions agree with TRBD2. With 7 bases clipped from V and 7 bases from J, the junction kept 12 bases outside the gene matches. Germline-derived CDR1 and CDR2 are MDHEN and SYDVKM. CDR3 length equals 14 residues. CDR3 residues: CASTTGGGGGTQYF. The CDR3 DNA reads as TGTGCCAGCACAACGGGGGGAGGAGGAGGGACCCAGTACTTC.

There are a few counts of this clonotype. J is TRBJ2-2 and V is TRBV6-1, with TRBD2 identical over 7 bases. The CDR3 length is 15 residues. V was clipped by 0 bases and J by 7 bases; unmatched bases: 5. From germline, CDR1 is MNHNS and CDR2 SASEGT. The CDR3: CASSEAGGFGGELFF. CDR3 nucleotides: TGTGCCAGCAGTGAAGCGGGAGGGTTCGGCGGGGAGCTGTTTTTT.

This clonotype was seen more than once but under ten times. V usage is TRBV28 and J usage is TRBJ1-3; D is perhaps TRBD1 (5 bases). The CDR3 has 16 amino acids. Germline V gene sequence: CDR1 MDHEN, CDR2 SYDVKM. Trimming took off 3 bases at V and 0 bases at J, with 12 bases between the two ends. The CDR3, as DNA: TGTGCCAGCAGTTTTGCCAGGGTGGACTCTGGAAACACCATATATTTT. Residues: CASSFARVDSGNTIYF.

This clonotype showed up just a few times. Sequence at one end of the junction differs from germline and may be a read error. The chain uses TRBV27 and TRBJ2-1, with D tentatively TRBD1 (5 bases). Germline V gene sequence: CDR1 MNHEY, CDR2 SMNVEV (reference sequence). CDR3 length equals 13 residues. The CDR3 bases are TGTGCCAGCAGCAGGGCGGCCTACAGTGAGCAGTTCTTC. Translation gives CASSRAAYSEQFF.